These 29 T cell receptor beta chains share one sample of origin, sequenced in a study of Ad26.COV2.S vaccination and SARS-CoV-2 variants. The table came from immunoSEQ multiplex PCR; TCRdb's copy has only in-frame clones and leaves some out. The table lists around 300,000 clones, about 90% of them singletons. The treatment was: about 20 received Ad26.COV2.S at low or high dose, single or two shots; five or six received placebo; per-sample allocation not given. Specimens were obtained on day 63 following the first vaccine or placebo injection. The material sequenced was peripheral blood, taken in a trial of Ad26.COV2.S vaccine versus placebo. The receptors were sampled from a person aged 18-65 years who received the Ad26.COV2.S COVID-19 vaccine or a placebo.

The V and J genes are TRBV5-6 and TRBJ1-5, with D perhaps matching TRBD1 (5 bases). The CDR3 sequence is 15 residues long. V gave up 0 bases and J gave up 2 bases, with 9 bases separating them. Germline V gene lookup returns CDR1 SGHDT and CDR2 YYEEEE. CDR3 in amino acids: CASSLAQGGNQPQHF. The DNA for the CDR3 is TGTGCCAGCAGCTTGGCGCAGGGTGGCAATCAGCCCCAGCATTTT. Using reference TRBV5-6 and TRBJ1-5 for the parts outside the CDR3, the full variable domain is DAGVTQSPTHLIKTRGQQVTLRCSPKSGHDTVSWYQQALGQGPQFIFQYYEEEERQRGNFPDRFSGHQFPNYSSELNVNALLLGDSALYLCASSLAQGGNQPQHFGDGTRLSIL.

This chain joins TRBV9 and TRBJ2-2; 8 positions agree with TRBD1. The germline gives CDR1 SGDLS, CDR2 YYNGEE. The junction had 8 bases not matched to a gene; V was cut back by 2 bases and J by 2 bases. The CDR3 is 17 amino acids. CDR3 nucleotide sequence: TGTGCCAGCAGCGTCCGGCCCGGGACAGGCAACACCGGGGAGCTGTTTTTT. It is translated as CASSVRPGTGNTGELFF.

The rearrangement links TRBV14 to TRBJ1-1, with a tentative D call TRBD1 (5 bases). Germline assignment: CDR1 SGHDN and CDR2 FVKESK. The length of the CDR3 is 15 residues. Trimming shortened V by 4 bases and J by 1 base, and 13 bases separated the two germline ends. The CDR3 spells CASSPYTGGNTEAFF. CDR3 nucleotide sequence: TGTGCCAGCAGCCCCTACACCGGGGGGAACACTGAAGCTTTCTTT.

A single count supports this clone. The chain employs TRBV30 and TRBJ1-2; D perhaps matches TRBD1 (6 bases). CDR3 size: 11 residues. V dropped 2 bases and J dropped 10 bases, with 11 bases sitting between them. Germline V CDR1 and CDR2: GTSNPN, SVGIG (reference sequence). The DNA for the CDR3 is TGTGCCTGGAGTAACCAGGGGCCCTACACCTTC. Translation: CAWSNQGPYTF.

The chain recombines TRBV4-1 with TRBJ2-5; 8 bases align to TRBD1. The CDR3 contains 17 residues. Germline trimming cut 1 base from V and 2 bases from J; bases unmatched to any gene: 9. Per the germline V gene, CDR1 is MGHRA and CDR2 is YSYEKL. CDR3 protein: CASSQVVSNRGQETQYF. The CDR3 DNA sequence: TGCGCCAGCAGCCAAGTAGTATCGAACAGGGGGCAAGAGACCCAGTACTTC.

The chain carries TRBV5-4 and TRBJ1-4; the match to TRBD1 covers 7 bases. The CDR3 sequence is 15 residues long. Germline CDR1 reads SGHNT; CDR2 reads YYREEE (reference sequence). V shed 3 bases and J 3 bases; nucleotides not matched to a gene: 5. CDR3 sequence (DNA): TGTGCCAGCAGCTCAACAGGGGAGGCTAATGAAAAACTGTTTTTT. This translates into CASSSTGEANEKLFF.

This clone was detected once. This chain links TRBV4-1 with TRBJ2-7; tentatively, D is TRBD2 (6 bases). The CDR3 length is 13 residues. Looked up from germline, CDR1 is MGHRA and CDR2 is YSYEKL. The V gene lost 4 bases and the J gene lost 6 bases, with 13 bases spanning the gap. DNA of the CDR3: TGCGCCAGCAGCCCCTCCCCGACTAGCGAGCAGTACGTC. As protein: CASSPSPTSEQYV.

This clone was recorded only once. The chain joins TRBV7-9 to TRBJ1-1, with TRBD1 as a possible D gene (5 bases). The germline CDR1 and CDR2 sequences are SEHNR and FQNEAQ (reference sequence). Trimming removed 5 bases at V and 5 bases at J, with 15 bases between. The CDR3 runs 14 residues. CDR3 sequence: CASSPTGGMTEAFF. The DNA of the CDR3 is TGTGCCAGCAGCCCTACCGGGGGGATGACTGAAGCTTTCTTT.

The chain couples TRBV18 to TRBJ1-1; D ambiguous. Trimming left V 3 bases short and J 0 bases short, with 14 bases between. The CDR3 extends over 16 amino acids. CDR1 is KGHSH and CDR2 is LQKENI in the germline V gene. This CDR3 reads CASSPGIRTVNTEAFF. In DNA, the CDR3 is TGTGCCAGCTCACCCGGGATACGAACAGTGAACACTGAAGCTTTCTTT.

The J gene is TRBJ2-1, the V gene TRBV5-3; 9 bases map to TRBD1. TRBV5-3 is annotated as an ORF whose role is uncertain. This CDR3 comprises 16 residues. V dropped 3 bases and J dropped 1; count of bases not matched to a gene: 5. The CDR3 DNA sequence: TGTGCCAGAAGCTGGGGCGGGACAGGGTCCTACAATGAGCAGTTCTTC. This encodes CARSWGGTGSYNEQFF.

The chain is built from TRBV7-9 and TRBJ1-4; D may be TRBD1 (6 bases). Germline CDR1 SEHNR, CDR2 FQNEAQ (reference sequence). The CDR3 loop spans 17 amino acids. The germline V and J ends were trimmed by 2 bases and 10 bases, with 23 bases remaining between them. CDR3 in amino acids: CASSLQEGGPDTGKLFF. The CDR3 bases are TGTGCCAGCAGCTTACAGGAAGGGGGGCCCGATACAGGAAAACTGTTTTTT.

This clone was observed once. This sample also contains other DNA sequences that code for the same CDR3. This rearrangement joins TRBV4-1 to TRBJ1-1; D call uncertain. Germline CDR1 reads MGHRA; CDR2 reads YSYEKL. The CDR3 length is 13 residues. V shed 0 bases and J shed 1 base, with 3 bases lying between them. The CDR3 loop reads CASSQDRNTEAFF. In DNA form, the CDR3 reads TGCGCCAGCAGCCAAGATCGGAACACTGAAGCTTTCTTT.

This clone has at least ten counts. J is TRBJ1-1 and V is TRBV4-3; D unresolved. Trimming removed 0 bases from V and 5 bases from J, with 13 bases in between. This CDR3 comprises 15 residues. CDR1 and CDR2 (germline): LGHNA, YSLEER. CDR3 bases: TGCGCCAGCAGCCAAGATTACAGCGTTGGTACTGAAGCTTTCTTT. Protein: CASSQDYSVGTEAFF.

This clone showed up just a few times. The genes are TRBV21-1 and TRBJ2-7; TRBD2, the D gene given by the table, was not confirmed from the DNA. TRBV21-1 is a recognized pseudogene. This CDR3 is built from 14 residues. This chain's CDR3 is CASTPRGGPYEQYV. The CDR3 DNA sequence: TGTGCCAGCACCCCGAGGGGGGGACCCTACGAGCAGTACGTC.

The CDR3 DNA is TGTGCCAGCAGCCCCCTCCAAAATCAGGGGGAGAACACTGAAGCTTTCTTT. Protein product: CASSPLQNQGENTEAFF. The chain combines TRBV2 with TRBJ1-1, with 7 positions matching TRBD1. Germline CDR1 reads SNHLY; CDR2 reads FYNNEI. V was pared by 6 bases and J by 1 base, with 14 bases of the junction left unmatched. The CDR3 covers 17 residues.

This sequence joins TRBV11-3 and TRBJ2-7; D gene unclear. From germline, CDR1 is SGHNT and CDR2 YENEEA. The V end lost 0 bases, the J end lost 9 bases, and 15 bases lay between the germline ends. The CDR3 contains 14 residues. CDR3 sequence reads: CASSLDDTYEVQYV. The CDR3 nucleotides are TGTGCCAGCAGCTTAGACGATACCTACGAAGTGCAGTACGTC.

The rearrangement uses TRBV7-2 and TRBJ2-1; TRBD2 matches 10 bases. Germline trimming cut 5 bases from V and 6 bases from J; bases unmatched to any gene: 10. The CDR3 contains 16 residues. The V gene's germline CDR1 is SGHTA and CDR2 FQGNSA. CDR3 DNA sequence: TGTGCCAGCAGCCCACAATCTAGCGGGAGACCCAATGAGCAGTTCTTC. Translated: CASSPQSSGRPNEQFF.

V usage is TRBV18 and J usage is TRBJ1-5; TRBD1 aligns across 11 bases. The CDR3 covers 15 residues. CDR1 and CDR2 from the germline V gene are KGHSH and LQKENI. The trim removed 3 bases at V and 6 bases at J, leaving 4 bases unmatched. Here the CDR3 DNA reads TGTGCCAGCTCACCCGGACAGGGGGCGGGTCAGCCCCAGCATTTT. As protein: CASSPGQGAGQPQHF.

This clone has a handful of counts. The chain joins TRBV18 to TRBJ2-7, with TRBD2 matching 7 bases. V was pared by 1 base and J by 0 bases, with 3 bases of the junction left unmatched. Per germline, CDR1 KGHSH and CDR2 LQKENI. This CDR3 is built from 15 residues. For the CDR3, the DNA is TGTGCCAGCTCACCACTTCGGGGGGTCTCCTACGAGCAGTACTTC. Translated: CASSPLRGVSYEQYF.

This chain joins TRBV19 and TRBJ2-5, with TRBD2 identical over 7 bases. Germline assignment: CDR1 LNHDA and CDR2 SQIVND (reference sequence). This CDR3 is built from 14 residues. V lost 6 bases and J lost 4; bases outside the gene matches: 8. The CDR3 DNA reads as TGTGCCAGTAGACAAGTCGGCGGGGGAGAGACCCAGTACTTC. Its protein is CASRQVGGGETQYF.

The chain combines TRBV18 with TRBJ1-4, with D perhaps TRBD1 (5 bases). CDR1 and CDR2 from the germline V gene are KGHSH and LQKENI. CDR3 length: 13 residues. V lost 6 bases, J lost 4 bases, and 9 bases lay in between. The CDR3 loop reads CASSQGVNEKLFF. The CDR3 region has the DNA TGTGCCAGCTCTCAGGGAGTTAATGAAAAACTGTTTTTT. Full variable domain (outside the CDR3, taken from reference TRBV18 and TRBJ1-4): NAGVMQNPRHLVRRRGQEARLRCSPMKGHSHVYWYRQLPEEGLKFMVYLQKENIIDESGMPKERFSAEFPKEGPSILRIQQVVRGDSAAYFCASSQGVNEKLFFGSGTQLSVL.

The V and J genes are TRBV28 and TRBJ1-1; D is perhaps TRBD1 (6 bases). The CDR3 length is 16 residues. Germline V gives CDR1 MDHEN, CDR2 SYDVKM. V was cut by 5 bases and J by 3 bases, with 19 bases left in between. The CDR3 DNA is TGTGCCAGCAGTCCCCATATCGGGGGGCGGTACACTGAAGCTTTCTTT. It codes for CASSPHIGGRYTEAFF.

The chain combines TRBV4-3 with TRBJ1-4; maybe TRBD1 (5 bases). Germline V gene lookup returns CDR1 LGHNA and CDR2 YSLEER. CDR3 length: 16 amino acids. V was pared by 0 bases and J by 2 bases, with 10 bases between. CDR3 DNA sequence: TGCGCCAGCAGCCAAGACTGGGGACTGACTAATGAAAAACTGTTTTTT. Translating gives CASSQDWGLTNEKLFF.

This rearrangement joins TRBV5-1 to TRBJ2-1, with D hard to call. The CDR3 is made up of 14 amino acids. The V end lost 4 bases, the J end lost 6 bases, and 14 bases lay between the germline ends. The germline CDR1 and CDR2 sequences are SGHRS and YFSETQ. The CDR3 DNA reads TGCGCCAGCAGCACCGGGCCTTCCGGCAATGAGCAGTTCTTC. The encoded protein is CASSTGPSGNEQFF. Filled out from reference TRBV5-1 and TRBJ2-1, the complete variable domain reads KAGVTQTPRYLIKTRGQQVTLSCSPISGHRSVSWYQQTPGQGLQFLFEYFSETQRNKGNFPGRFSGRQFSNSRSEMNVSTLELGDSALYLCASSTGPSGNEQFFGPGTRLTVL.

This rearrangement joins TRBV14 to TRBJ2-1, with D unresolved. Germline values: CDR1 SGHDN, CDR2 FVKESK. The CDR3 contains 15 residues. The ends were cut back, 0 bases at V and 5 bases at J, with 11 bases in the middle. CDR3 region: CASSQDLRTNNEQFF. The DNA for the CDR3 is TGTGCCAGCAGCCAAGATCTAAGAACTAACAATGAGCAGTTCTTC.

The CDR3 loop is CASSLEGNSPLHF. The DNA of the CDR3 is TGTGCCAGCAGTTTGGAAGGGAACTCACCCCTCCACTTT. The chain uses TRBV12-3 or TRBV12-4 and TRBJ1-6; no firm D call. Between the trimmed V and J ends, which lost 3 bases and 10 bases, there was a span of 10 bases. The CDR3 is 13 amino acids.

This chain connects TRBV28 to TRBJ2-7; possible D gene TRBD1, 6 bases. The CDR3 runs to 13 residues. Germline-derived CDR1 and CDR2 are MDHEN and SYDVKM. The V end lost 6 bases, the J end lost 5 bases, and 14 bases lay between the germline ends. The CDR3 nucleotides are TGTGCCAGCAGACAGGGCTTAGGGAACGAGCAGTACGTC. This sequence encodes CASRQGLGNEQYV.

The chain couples TRBV18 to TRBJ1-5; D is ambiguous. The CDR3 loop spans 12 amino acids. V shed 3 bases and J shed 6 bases, with 6 bases lying between them. Germline assignment: CDR1 KGHSH and CDR2 LQKENI. CDR3 residues: CASSPFAQPQHF. The CDR3, as DNA: TGTGCCAGCTCACCCTTTGCTCAGCCCCAGCATTTT.

This clone was recorded once. The chain uses TRBV4-3 and TRBJ1-2; D is unclear. Trimming took 4 bases from V and 4 from J, leaving 10 bases between them. The CDR3 spans 13 residues. The V gene's germline CDR1 is LGHNA and CDR2 YSLEER. The CDR3 DNA reads as TGCGCCAGCAGCCCCAGCCAGTCCTATGGCTACACCTTC. Encoded protein: CASSPSQSYGYTF.